This T cell receptor (beta chain) was retrieved from a study of Ad26.COV2.S vaccination and SARS-CoV-2 variants. As for the study in general: Ad26.COV2.S arm of COV1001 included the donor. Study-level points and caveats: Placebo recipients and vaccine recipients were similar in non-spike TCR breadth. Spike-specific TCR breadth ran higher among vaccine recipients than placebo recipients. Reported findings describe substantial breadth in spike-specific CD8+ and CD4+ T cell responses following vaccination.

TCRdb's table, derived via immunoSEQ multiplex PCR, lists solely in-frame clones and lacks some. Found here are around 320,000 clones, around 90% of them singletons; the top ten hold about 3%. This CDR3 spans 16 amino acids. The V gene end was trimmed by 4 bases and the J gene end by 2 bases; junction bases not matched to a gene: 4. The germline gives CDR1 MGHRA, CDR2 YSYEKL. Treatment indicated: around 19 received Ad26.COV2.S at low or high dose, single or two shots; a few received placebo; per-sample allocation not given. Samples were taken on day 63 after the first vaccine or placebo injection. Of note for this clone: Antigen: not known.

The clonotype originates from a person between 18 and 60 years old who received the Ad26.COV2.S COVID-19 vaccine or a placebo. The material sequenced was peripheral blood, taken in a trial of Ad26.COV2.S vaccine versus placebo. The genes are TRBV4-1 and TRBJ2-5; 13 bases fit TRBD2. CDR3 sequence reads: CASSRTGLAGQETQYF. The CDR3 DNA is TGCGCCAGCAGCCGAACGGGACTAGCGGGGCAAGAGACCCAGTACTTC.